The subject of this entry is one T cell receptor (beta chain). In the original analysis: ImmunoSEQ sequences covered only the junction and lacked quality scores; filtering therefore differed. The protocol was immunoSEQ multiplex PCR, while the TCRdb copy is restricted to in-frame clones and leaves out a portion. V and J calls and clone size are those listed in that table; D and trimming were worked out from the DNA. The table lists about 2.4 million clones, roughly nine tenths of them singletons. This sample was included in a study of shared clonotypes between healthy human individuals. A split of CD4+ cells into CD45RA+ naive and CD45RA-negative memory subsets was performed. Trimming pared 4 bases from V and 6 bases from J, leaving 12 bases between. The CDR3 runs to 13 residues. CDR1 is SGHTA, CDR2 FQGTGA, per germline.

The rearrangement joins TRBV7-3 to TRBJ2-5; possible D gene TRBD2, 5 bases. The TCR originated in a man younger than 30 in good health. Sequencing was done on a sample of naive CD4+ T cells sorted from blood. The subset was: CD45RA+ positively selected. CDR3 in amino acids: CASSSPGEQTQYF. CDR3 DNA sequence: TGTGCCAGCAGCTCTCCCGGGGAACAGACCCAGTACTTC.